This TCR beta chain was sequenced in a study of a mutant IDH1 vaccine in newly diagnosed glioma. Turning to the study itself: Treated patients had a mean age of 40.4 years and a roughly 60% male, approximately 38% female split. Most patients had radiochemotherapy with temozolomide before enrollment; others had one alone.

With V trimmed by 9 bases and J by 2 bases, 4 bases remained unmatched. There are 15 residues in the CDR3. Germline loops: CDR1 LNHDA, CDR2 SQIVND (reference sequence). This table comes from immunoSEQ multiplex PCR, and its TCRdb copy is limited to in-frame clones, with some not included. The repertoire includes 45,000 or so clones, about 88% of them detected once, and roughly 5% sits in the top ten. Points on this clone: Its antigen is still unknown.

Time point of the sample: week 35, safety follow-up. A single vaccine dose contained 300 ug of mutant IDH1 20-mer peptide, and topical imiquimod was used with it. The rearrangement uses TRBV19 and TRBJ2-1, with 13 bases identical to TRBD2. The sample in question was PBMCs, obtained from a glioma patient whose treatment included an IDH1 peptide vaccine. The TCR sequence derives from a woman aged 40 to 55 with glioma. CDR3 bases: TGTGCCAGCGAGGGACTAGCGGGGACCTACAATGAGCAGTTCTTC. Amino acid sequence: CASEGLAGTYNEQFF.